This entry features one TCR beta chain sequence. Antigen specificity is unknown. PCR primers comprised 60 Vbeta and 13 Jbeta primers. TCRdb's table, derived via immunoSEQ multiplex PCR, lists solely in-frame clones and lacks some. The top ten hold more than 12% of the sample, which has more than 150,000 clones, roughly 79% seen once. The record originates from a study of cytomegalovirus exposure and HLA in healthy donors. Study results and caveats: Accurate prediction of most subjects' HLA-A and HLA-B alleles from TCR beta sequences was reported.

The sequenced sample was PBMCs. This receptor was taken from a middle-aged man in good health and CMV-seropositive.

CDR3 nucleotide sequence: TGTGCCAGCAGCGTAGAGGACAATACCTACGAGCAGTACTTC. This codes for CASSVEDNTYEQYF. The chain recombines TRBV9 with TRBJ2-7; TRBD1 is a possible D gene (5 bases). CDR3 length equals 14 residues. Germline V gene data show CDR1 as SGDLS and CDR2 as YYNGEE. Trimming left V 0 bases short and J 2 bases short, with 9 bases between.